This TCR beta chain was identified during a study of OX40 agonist ivuxolimab in advanced cancers. Study-wide context: Partial responses, seen in three patients, involved one hepatocellular carcinoma and two cutaneous melanomas.

The table came from immunoSEQ multiplex PCR; TCRdb's copy has only in-frame clones and leaves some out. Of 90,000 or so clones in the sample, roughly 86% were seen once. On this clone: What it recognizes is unknown.

Study-level findings and limits: Expanded clones belonging to CD8+ T cells outnumbered, on average, those of CD4+. Relatively little clonal expansion, among the lowest observed, appeared in partial responders at 0.1-3.0 mg/kg. Both blood CD4+ and CD8+ T cells showed clonal growth by week 6 at 0.1 to 3.0 mg/kg.

The sample consisted of CD4+ or CD8+ T cells sorted from blood, taken in a trial of the OX40 agonist ivuxolimab. This sequence originates from an adult with an advanced solid tumor such as melanoma, head and neck, liver or kidney cancer.

CDR3 in amino acids: CASSPPDRGRYGYTF. For the CDR3, the DNA is TGTGCCAGCTCACCACCGGACAGGGGGCGTTATGGCTACACCTTC. The rearrangement joins TRBV18 to TRBJ1-2; 11 nucleotides align to TRBD1. This CDR3 is 15 amino acids long. V shed 0 bases and J 5 bases; nucleotides not matched to a gene: 2. CDR1 is KGHSH, CDR2 LQKENI, per germline.